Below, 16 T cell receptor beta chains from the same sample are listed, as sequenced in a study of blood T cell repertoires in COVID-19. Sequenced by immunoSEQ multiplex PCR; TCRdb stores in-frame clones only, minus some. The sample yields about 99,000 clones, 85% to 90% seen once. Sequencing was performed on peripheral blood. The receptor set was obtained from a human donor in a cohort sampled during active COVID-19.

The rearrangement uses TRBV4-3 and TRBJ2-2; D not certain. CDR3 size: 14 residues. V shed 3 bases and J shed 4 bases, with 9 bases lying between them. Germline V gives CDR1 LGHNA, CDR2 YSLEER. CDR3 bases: TGCGCCAGCAGCCAGTACACCCCCACCGGGGAGCTGTTTTTT. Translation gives CASSQYTPTGELFF.

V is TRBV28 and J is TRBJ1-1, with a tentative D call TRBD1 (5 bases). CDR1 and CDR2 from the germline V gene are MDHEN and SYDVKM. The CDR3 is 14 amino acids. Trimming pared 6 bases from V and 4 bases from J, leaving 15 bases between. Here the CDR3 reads CASSRPGWPTEAFF. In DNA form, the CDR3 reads TGTGCCAGCAGCCGGCCAGGGTGGCCCACTGAAGCTTTCTTT.

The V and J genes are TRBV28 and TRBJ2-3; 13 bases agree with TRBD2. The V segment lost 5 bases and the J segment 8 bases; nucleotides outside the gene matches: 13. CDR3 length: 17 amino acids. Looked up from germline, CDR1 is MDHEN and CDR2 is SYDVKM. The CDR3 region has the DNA TGTGCCAGCAGTGCCCCCGGGAGGACTAGCGGGGGTGGTACGCAGTATTTT. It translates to CASSAPGRTSGGGTQYF. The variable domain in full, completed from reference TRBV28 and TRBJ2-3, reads DVKVTQSSRYLVKRTGEKVFLECVQDMDHENMFWYRQDPGLGLRLIYFSYDVKMKEKGDIPEGYSVSREKKERFSLILESASTNQTSMYLCASSAPGRTSGGGTQYFGPGTRLTVL.

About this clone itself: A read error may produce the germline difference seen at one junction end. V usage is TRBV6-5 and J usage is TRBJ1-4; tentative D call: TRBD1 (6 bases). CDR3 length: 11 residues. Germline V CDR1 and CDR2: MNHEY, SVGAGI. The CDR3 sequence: CASSLDRGRIF. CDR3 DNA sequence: TGTGCCAGCAGTTTGGACAGAGGACGCATTTTT.

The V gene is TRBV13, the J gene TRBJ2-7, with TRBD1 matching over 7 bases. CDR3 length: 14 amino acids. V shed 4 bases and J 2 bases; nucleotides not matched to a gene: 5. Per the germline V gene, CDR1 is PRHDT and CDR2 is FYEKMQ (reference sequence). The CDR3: CASSSTGETYEQYF. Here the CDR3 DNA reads TGTGCCAGCAGCTCAACAGGGGAGACCTACGAGCAGTACTTC. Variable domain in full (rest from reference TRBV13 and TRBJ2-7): AAGVIQSPRHLIKEKRETATLKCYPIPRHDTVYWYQQGPGQDPQFLISFYEKMQSDKGSIPDRFSAQQFSDYHSELNMSSLELGDSALYFCASSSTGETYEQYFGPGTRLTVT.

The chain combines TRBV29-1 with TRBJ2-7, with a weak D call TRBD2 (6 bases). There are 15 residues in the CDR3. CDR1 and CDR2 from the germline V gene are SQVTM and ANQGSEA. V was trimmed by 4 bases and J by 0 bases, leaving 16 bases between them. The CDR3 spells CSVGGRTGFSYEQYF. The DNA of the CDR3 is TGCAGCGTTGGGGGGAGGACTGGGTTCTCCTACGAGCAGTACTTC.

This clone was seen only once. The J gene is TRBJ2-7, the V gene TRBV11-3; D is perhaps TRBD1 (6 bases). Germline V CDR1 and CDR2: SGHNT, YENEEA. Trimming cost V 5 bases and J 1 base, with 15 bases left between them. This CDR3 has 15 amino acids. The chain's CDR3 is CASSPQGAASYEQYF. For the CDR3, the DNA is TGTGCCAGCAGCCCACAGGGAGCGGCATCCTACGAGCAGTACTTC.

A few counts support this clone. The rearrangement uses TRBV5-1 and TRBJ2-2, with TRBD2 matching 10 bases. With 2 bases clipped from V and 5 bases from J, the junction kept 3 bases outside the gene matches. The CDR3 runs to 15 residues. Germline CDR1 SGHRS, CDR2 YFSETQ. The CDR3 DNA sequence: TGCGCCAGCAGCTTACTGACTAGCGGGACCGGGGAGCTGTTTTTT. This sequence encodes CASSLLTSGTGELFF.

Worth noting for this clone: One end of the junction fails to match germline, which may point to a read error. CDR3: CASSESGILNQPQHF. In DNA form, the CDR3 reads TGTGCCAGCAGCGAATCAGGGATCCTCAATCAGCCCCAGCATTTT. J is TRBJ1-5 and V is TRBV25-1; TRBD1 is a possible D gene (5 bases). The CDR3 sequence is 15 residues long. Looked up from germline, CDR1 is MGHDK and CDR2 is SYGVNS.

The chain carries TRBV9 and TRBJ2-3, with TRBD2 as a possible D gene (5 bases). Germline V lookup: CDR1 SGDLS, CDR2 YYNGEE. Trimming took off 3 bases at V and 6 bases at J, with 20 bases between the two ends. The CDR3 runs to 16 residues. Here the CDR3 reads CASSDSGGSPGDTQYF. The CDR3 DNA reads TGTGCCAGCAGCGATTCCGGCGGATCCCCGGGGGATACGCAGTATTTT.

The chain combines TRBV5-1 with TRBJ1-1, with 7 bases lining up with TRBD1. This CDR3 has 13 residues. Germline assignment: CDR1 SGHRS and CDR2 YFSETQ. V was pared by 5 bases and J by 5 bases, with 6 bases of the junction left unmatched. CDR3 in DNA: TGCGCCAGCAGTTTCGACAGGGAAACTGAAGCTTTCTTT. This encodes CASSFDRETEAFF.

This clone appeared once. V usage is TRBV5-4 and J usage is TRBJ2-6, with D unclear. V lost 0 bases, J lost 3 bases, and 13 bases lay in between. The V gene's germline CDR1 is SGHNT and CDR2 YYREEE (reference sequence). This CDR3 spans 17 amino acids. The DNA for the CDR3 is TGTGCCAGCAGCTTGGCCGCGAGGTCTGGTGGGGCCAACGTCCTGACTTTC. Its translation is CASSLAARSGGANVLTF. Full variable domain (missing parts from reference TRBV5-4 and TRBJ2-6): ETGVTQSPTHLIKTRGQQVTLRCSSQSGHNTVSWYQQALGQGPQFIFQYYREEENGRGNFPPRFSGLQFPNYSSELNVNALELDDSALYLCASSLAARSGGANVLTFGAGSRLTVL.

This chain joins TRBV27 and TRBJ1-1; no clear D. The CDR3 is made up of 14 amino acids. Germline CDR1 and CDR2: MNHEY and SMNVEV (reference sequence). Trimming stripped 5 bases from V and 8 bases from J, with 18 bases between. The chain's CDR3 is CASSNGGWGTEAFF. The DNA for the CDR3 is TGTGCCAGCAGTAATGGAGGGTGGGGAACGGAAGCTTTCTTT.

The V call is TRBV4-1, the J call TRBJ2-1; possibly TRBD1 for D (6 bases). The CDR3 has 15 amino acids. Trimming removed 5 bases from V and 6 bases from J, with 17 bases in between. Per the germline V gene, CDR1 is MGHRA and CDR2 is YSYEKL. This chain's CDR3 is CASSFLTGVFNEQFF. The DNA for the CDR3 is TGCGCCAGCAGCTTTCTGACAGGTGTCTTCAATGAGCAGTTCTTC.

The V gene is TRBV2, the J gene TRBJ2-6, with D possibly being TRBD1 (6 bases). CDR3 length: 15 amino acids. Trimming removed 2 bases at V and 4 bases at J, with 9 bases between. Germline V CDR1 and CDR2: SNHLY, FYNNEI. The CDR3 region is CASSEQGPGANVLTF. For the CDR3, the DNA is TGTGCCAGCAGTGAACAGGGGCCCGGGGCCAACGTCCTGACTTTC. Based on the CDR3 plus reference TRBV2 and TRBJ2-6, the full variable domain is EPEVTQTPSHQVTQMGQEVILRCVPISNHLYFYWYRQILGQKVEFLVSFYNNEISEKSEIFDDQFSVERPDGSNFTLKIRSTKLEDSAMYFCASSEQGPGANVLTFGAGSRLTVL.

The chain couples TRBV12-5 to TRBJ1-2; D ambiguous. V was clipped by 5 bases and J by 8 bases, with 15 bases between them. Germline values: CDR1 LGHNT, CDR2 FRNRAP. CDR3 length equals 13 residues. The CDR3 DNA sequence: TGTGCTAGTGGTCCCTCGGGATTTTCGGGCTACACCTTC. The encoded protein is CASGPSGFSGYTF. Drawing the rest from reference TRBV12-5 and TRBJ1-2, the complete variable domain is DARVTQTPRHKVTEMGQEVTMRCQPILGHNTVFWYRQTMMQGLELLAYFRNRAPLDDSGMPKDRFSAEMPDATLATLKIQPSEPRDSAVYFCASGPSGFSGYTFGSGTRLTVV.